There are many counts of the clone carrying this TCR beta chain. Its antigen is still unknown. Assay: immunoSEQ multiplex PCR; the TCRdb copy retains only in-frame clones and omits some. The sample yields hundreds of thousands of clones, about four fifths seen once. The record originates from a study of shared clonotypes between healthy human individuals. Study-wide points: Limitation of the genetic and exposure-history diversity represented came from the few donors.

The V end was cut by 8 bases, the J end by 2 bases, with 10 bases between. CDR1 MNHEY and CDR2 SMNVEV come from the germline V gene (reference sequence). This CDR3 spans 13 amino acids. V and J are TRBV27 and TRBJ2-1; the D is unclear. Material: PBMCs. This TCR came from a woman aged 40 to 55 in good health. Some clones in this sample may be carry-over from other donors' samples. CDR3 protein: CASSTPTYNEQFF. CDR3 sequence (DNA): TGTGCCAGCTCCACACCTACCTACAATGAGCAGTTCTTC.